This T cell receptor beta chain was sequenced in a study of blood T cell repertoires in COVID-19. About the research overall: Sites across the United States, Italy and Spain contributed samples from acute and convalescent COVID-19. PBMCs, B-cell-depleted T cells, or T cells were the source of the cDNA or gDNA that made up the material.

The germline V gene encodes CDR1 SGHRS and CDR2 YFSETQ. The CDR3 spans 15 residues. V lost 1 base, J lost 5 bases, and 15 bases lay in between. As originally analysed: Amplification of reference gene primers provided the estimated nucleated cell counts. Produced via immunoSEQ multiplex PCR; TCRdb's table is partial and in-frame only. That table gives V, J and clone size, and the DNA gave D and trimming. Of around 120,000 clones listed, around 80% are singletons. Material for sequencing was peripheral blood. The source is an elderly man with active or convalescent COVID-19. The J gene is TRBJ2-5, the V gene TRBV5-1, with D hard to call. CDR3: CASSLLGSVEETQYF. In nucleotides, the CDR3 is TGCGCCAGCAGCTTGCTTGGCAGCGTGGAGGAGACCCAGTACTTC.